A single sample is the source of the 23 T cell receptor beta chains below, sequenced in a study of T-cell reconstitution after alpha-beta-depleted transplantation in children. TCRbeta library preparation incorporated unique molecular identifiers. TCRdb reprocessed the PCR reads with MiXCR, giving one entry per CDR3 protein. The sample holds 95,000 to 150,000 distinct CDR3 sequences, under 25% seen once. The sequenced sample was PBMCs, mostly from graft donor cells, obtained 180 days after TCRalphabeta/CD19-depleted stem cell transplant. These receptors came from a male patient aged 2-15 years who had a stem cell transplant for chronic granulomatous disease, so the T cells may come from the graft donor.

This clonotype has a handful of counts. The chain recombines TRBV10-1 with TRBJ2-1; TRBD2 is a possible D gene (5 bases). The CDR3 extends over 14 amino acids. The V gene lost 3 bases and the J gene lost 7 bases, with 13 bases spanning the gap. CDR1 and CDR2 (germline): WNHNN, SYGVQD (reference sequence). The CDR3 region has the DNA TGCGCCAGCAGTGACTCTAGCTGGAAGAATGAGCAGTTCTTC. It specifies CASSDSSWKNEQFF.

The genes are TRBV11-2 and TRBJ2-1, with D perhaps matching TRBD1 or TRBD2 (5 bases each). This CDR3 contains 16 residues. Germline V gene data show CDR1 as SGHAT and CDR2 as FQNNGV. Between the trimmed V and J ends, which lost 2 bases and 10 bases, there was a span of 21 bases. DNA of the CDR3: TGTGCCAGCAGCTTATTAACCGGTAGGATGGGGGTCGAGCAGTTCTTC. Translation gives CASSLLTGRMGVEQFF.

The V gene is TRBV20-1, the J gene TRBJ2-5; 7 bases are a match to TRBD2. This CDR3 has 14 residues. Germline loops: CDR1 DFQATT, CDR2 SNEGSKA (reference sequence). Trimming at V came to 3 bases and at J to 4 bases, leaving 8 bases not matched to a gene. Here the CDR3 DNA reads TGCAGTGCTAGGGGGTTAACTAGCGTAGAGACCCAGTACTTC. It translates to CSARGLTSVETQYF.

The table lists this clonotype with many counts. This CDR3 is CASSPGTSVAKNIQYF. DNA of the CDR3: TGTGCCAGCAGCCCCGGGACTAGCGTGGCCAAAAACATTCAGTACTTC. V is TRBV7-8 and J is TRBJ2-4, with 10 bases that match TRBD2. The germline gives CDR1 SGHVS, CDR2 FQNEAQ. After removal of 5 bases from V and 1 base from J, the junction contained 5 bases not matched to a gene. This CDR3 is 16 amino acids long.

The chain combines TRBV10-1 with TRBJ2-3; 7 nucleotides agree with TRBD2. Trimming took 2 bases from V and 2 from J; bases not matched to a gene: 7. The germline gives CDR1 WNHNN, CDR2 SYGVQD (reference sequence). The CDR3 covers 16 residues. CDR3 sequence reads: CASSELPAGFTDTQYF. The DNA of the CDR3 is TGCGCCAGCAGTGAGCTCCCAGCGGGATTCACAGATACGCAGTATTTT.

This clonotype has only a few counts. This sequence joins TRBV7-2 and TRBJ2-7; no clear D. CDR1 and CDR2 from the germline V gene are SGHTA and FQGNSA. V gave up 5 bases and J gave up 2 bases, with 10 bases separating them. This CDR3 has 13 residues. CDR3 in DNA: TGTGCCAGCAGCATGGGTCCCACCTACGAGCAGTACTTC. Translated, it gives CASSMGPTYEQYF.

This clonotype was counted at least ten times. The rearrangement links TRBV12-3 or TRBV12-4 to TRBJ1-6; D gene uncertain. V shed 5 bases and J shed 5 bases, with 13 bases lying between them. The CDR3 covers 15 residues. The CDR3 sequence is CASSPETTNNSPLHF. The CDR3 DNA sequence: TGTGCCAGCAGTCCAGAGACGACTAATAATTCACCCCTCCACTTT.

This clonotype was recorded a few times. V usage is TRBV6-4 and J usage is TRBJ2-3; D is possibly TRBD2 (5 bases). The CDR3 contains 16 residues. Deletions cut 2 bases from V and 1 base from J, with 13 bases between. Germline assignment: CDR1 MRHNA and CDR2 SNTAGT. The CDR3 nucleotides read TGTGCCAGCAGTGACCGCACACTAGAGCGCACAGATACGCAGTATTTT. This codes for CASSDRTLERTDTQYF.

The chain employs TRBV7-9 and TRBJ2-7, with D perhaps matching TRBD2 (6 bases). This CDR3 comprises 16 residues. V shed 1 base and J shed 2 bases, with 15 bases lying between them. Germline-derived CDR1 and CDR2 are SEHNR and FQNEAQ (reference sequence). The CDR3 DNA reads as TGTGCCAGCAGCTTAGGGTGGGAGGAGGGAACCTACGAGCAGTACTTC. Its translation is CASSLGWEEGTYEQYF.

The chain links TRBV21-1 to TRBJ1-3; the table's D call, TRBD1, was not checked against the DNA. TRBV21-1 is termed a pseudogene. The CDR3 has 17 residues. The CDR3 sequence: CASGREMDRIAGNTIYF. Here the CDR3 DNA reads TGTGCCAGCGGGAGGGAGATGGACAGGATCGCCGGAAACACCATATATTTT.

This chain connects TRBV6-5 to TRBJ1-4; a possible D gene is TRBD1 (6 bases). The CDR3 has 15 amino acids. Trimming removed 0 bases from V and 7 bases from J, with 12 bases in between. Germline CDR1 is MNHEY and CDR2 is SVGAGI. The CDR3 loop reads CASSYSETGAEKLFF. The DNA of the CDR3 is TGTGCCAGCAGTTACTCGGAGACAGGAGCTGAAAAACTGTTTTTT.

This clonotype was counted at least ten times. The chain uses TRBV7-2 and TRBJ1-1; possible D gene TRBD1, 5 bases. This CDR3 spans 15 amino acids. Germline assignment: CDR1 SGHTA and CDR2 FQGNSA. The germline V and J ends were trimmed by 5 bases and 0 bases, with 13 bases remaining between them. The CDR3 loop reads CASSPVGTLNTEAFF. The CDR3, as DNA: TGTGCCAGCAGCCCTGTCGGGACGTTGAACACTGAAGCTTTCTTT. Full variable domain (rest looked up from reference TRBV7-2 and TRBJ1-1): GAGVSQSPSNKVTEKGKDVELRCDPISGHTALYWYRQSLGQGLEFLIYFQGNSAPDKSGLPSDRFSAERTGGSVSTLTIQRTQQEDSAVYLCASSPVGTLNTEAFFGQGTRLTVV.

Many counts were recorded for this clonotype. This chain uses TRBV20-1 with TRBJ1-1; no clear D gene. The CDR3 spans 14 residues. V was cut by 0 bases and J by 2 bases, with 10 bases left in between. The V gene's germline CDR1 is DFQATT and CDR2 SNEGSKA (reference sequence). The CDR3 DNA follows: TGCAGTGCTAGAGATGGTAGCCGAAACACTGAAGCTTTCTTT. It is translated as CSARDGSRNTEAFF.

V gene TRBV11-2 combines with J gene TRBJ2-7, with 8 positions matching TRBD2. Germline CDR1 SGHAT, CDR2 FQNNGV. Trimming took 4 bases from V and 1 from J; bases not matched to a gene: 12. There are 17 residues in the CDR3. The CDR3 protein is CASSSDGREDLSYEQYF. Written as DNA, the CDR3 is TGTGCCAGCAGCTCGGATGGGCGGGAGGATTTGTCCTACGAGCAGTACTTC.

The rearrangement joins TRBV12-3 or TRBV12-4 to TRBJ2-5; a weak D match, TRBD2 (5 bases). This CDR3 spans 15 amino acids. The V end lost 4 bases, the J end lost 1 base, and 13 bases lay between the germline ends. The CDR3 spells CASSSRRAPQETQYF. The CDR3 bases are TGTGCCAGCAGTTCCCGGCGGGCCCCCCAAGAGACCCAGTACTTC.

This chain joins TRBV20-1 and TRBJ2-3; 9 positions match TRBD1. The CDR3 sequence is 14 residues long. The germline gives CDR1 DFQATT, CDR2 SNEGSKA (reference sequence). The ends lost 3 bases at V and 5 bases at J; junction bases unmatched: 6. The CDR3 spells CSASRDREGDTQYF. As DNA, the CDR3 is TGCAGTGCTAGTCGGGACAGGGAAGGAGATACGCAGTATTTT.

This clonotype was observed at least ten times. The rearrangement joins TRBV28 to TRBJ1-2; D remains ambiguous. The CDR3 is 13 residues long. Germline assignment: CDR1 MDHEN and CDR2 SYDVKM. Trimming stripped 3 bases from V and 4 bases from J, with 9 bases between. The CDR3 region is CASSFSGIYGYTF. CDR3 nucleotides: TGTGCCAGCAGTTTCTCGGGGATCTATGGCTACACCTTC.

The CDR3 DNA sequence: TGTGCCAGTAGGGGACAGGGAGGCAATGAGCAGTTCTTC. Protein: CASRGQGGNEQFF. This chain links TRBV9 with TRBJ2-1, with 9 nucleotides matching TRBD1. V dropped 8 bases and J dropped 6; count of bases not matched to a gene: 6. There are 13 residues in the CDR3. In germline, CDR1 is SGDLS, CDR2 YYNGEE.

The table lists this clonotype with a few counts. The rearrangement uses TRBV19 and TRBJ1-1; D unresolved. V was shortened by 5 bases and J by 3 bases, with 16 bases between the two germline ends. Germline CDR1 reads LNHDA; CDR2 reads SQIVND (reference sequence). The CDR3 is 15 residues long. For the CDR3, the DNA is TGTGCCAGTAGTCTGGTGTGGGGTTGGTACACTGAAGCTTTCTTT. This gives the protein CASSLVWGWYTEAFF.

The chain links TRBV12-3 or TRBV12-4 to TRBJ2-5; possibly TRBD1 for D (5 bases). The CDR3 loop spans 14 amino acids. Trimming took 7 bases from V and 7 from J, leaving 19 bases between them. CDR3 DNA sequence: TGTGCCAGCAACGAGGACATGAGGCAGGGGACCCAGTACTTC. This encodes CASNEDMRQGTQYF.

In this sample, this clonotype turned up many times. The V gene is TRBV29-1, the J gene TRBJ2-3; D is unclear. CDR3 length equals 12 residues. CDR1 SQVTM and CDR2 ANQGSEA come from the germline V gene. V dropped 5 bases and J dropped 4 bases, with 10 bases sitting between them. The CDR3 DNA sequence: TGCAGCGTTTCCCTTATGGCAGATACGCAGTATTTT. It encodes CSVSLMADTQYF.

This sequence joins TRBV28 and TRBJ2-1; possible D gene TRBD2, 5 bases. CDR3 length: 14 amino acids. V was trimmed by 6 bases and J by 6 bases, leaving 15 bases between them. Germline V gene sequence: CDR1 MDHEN, CDR2 SYDVKM. CDR3 in DNA: TGTGCCAGCAGAGGAGGAGGTAACAGCAATGAGCAGTTCTTC. Residues: CASRGGGNSNEQFF.

A few counts support this clonotype. This chain joins TRBV27 and TRBJ2-1, with D maybe TRBD1 (5 bases). This CDR3 comprises 16 residues. Germline assignment: CDR1 MNHEY and CDR2 SMNVEV (reference sequence). V dropped 0 bases and J dropped 0 bases, with 9 bases sitting between them. This chain's CDR3 is CASSLSGPSSYNEQFF. As DNA, the CDR3 is TGTGCCAGCAGTTTATCGGGGCCCAGCTCCTACAATGAGCAGTTCTTC.